Listed here are 26 T cell receptor beta chains from one sample, sequenced in a study of shared clonotypes between healthy human individuals. Assay: immunoSEQ multiplex PCR; the TCRdb copy retains only in-frame clones and omits some. Counted here are 2 million to 2.5 million clones, more than 90% occurring once; the ten biggest clones make up 0.1% to 0.15%. Sequences were obtained from naive CD4+ T cells sorted from blood. Indicated subset: CD45RA+ positively selected. Source of these receptors: a man in his late teens or twenties in good health.

In regard to this clone: Other DNA variants within this sample encode the same CDR3. This rearrangement joins TRBV5-1 to TRBJ2-3; 12 nucleotides line up with TRBD2. Looked up from germline, CDR1 is SGHRS and CDR2 is YFSETQ. This CDR3 is built from 15 residues. J lost 6 bases, V lost 4 bases, and 6 bases had no gene match. This chain's CDR3 is CASSLLAGGSDTQYF. The CDR3 DNA is TGCGCCAGCAGCCTACTAGCGGGAGGCTCCGATACGCAGTATTTT.

CDR3 in amino acids: CASREAGAPDTQYF. The CDR3 DNA reads TGCGCCAGCAGAGAAGCGGGAGCCCCAGATACGCAGTATTTT. The chain carries TRBV10-1 and TRBJ2-3, with TRBD2 identical over 8 bases. The trim removed 6 bases at V and 4 bases at J, leaving 6 bases unmatched. The germline V gene encodes CDR1 WNHNN and CDR2 SYGVQD (reference sequence). This CDR3 is built from 14 residues.

The gene calls are TRBV20-1 and TRBJ2-1; D is ambiguous. V shed 7 bases and J shed 6 bases, with 7 bases lying between them. Germline V gives CDR1 DFQATT, CDR2 SNEGSKA (reference sequence). This CDR3 is built from 10 residues. CDR3 residues: CSVWSNEQFF. The DNA for the CDR3 is TGCAGTGTATGGTCCAATGAGCAGTTCTTC.

The chain links TRBV6-5 to TRBJ2-5; 7 bases align to TRBD2. Looked up from germline, CDR1 is MNHEY and CDR2 is SVGAGI. The ends lost 5 bases at V and 3 bases at J; junction bases unmatched: 9. The CDR3 runs 15 residues. The CDR3 coding sequence is TGTGCCAGCAGTCCCACGCGGGGGACCAAAGAGACCCAGTACTTC. This gives the protein CASSPTRGTKETQYF.

The V gene is TRBV28, the J gene TRBJ2-7; the D gene is possibly TRBD1 (5 bases). This CDR3 is 13 amino acids long. Germline CDR1 reads MDHEN; CDR2 reads SYDVKM. V lost 6 bases and J 7 bases, leaving 16 bases between the germline ends. CDR3 sequence: CASSDRILREQYF. In DNA, the CDR3 is TGTGCCAGCAGCGACAGAATTCTACGGGAGCAGTACTTC.

The rearrangement joins TRBV10-3 to TRBJ2-1, with 9 positions matching TRBD2. The CDR3 has 14 residues. J lost 6 bases, V lost 7 bases, and 7 bases had no gene match. Germline CDR1 ENHRY, CDR2 SYGVKD. CDR3 region: CAIKTGTSFNEQFF. The CDR3 DNA is TGTGCCATCAAAACCGGGACTAGCTTCAATGAGCAGTTCTTC.

The chain couples TRBV6-1 to TRBJ2-5; 16 bases align to TRBD2. The germline V gene encodes CDR1 MNHNS and CDR2 SASEGT. The CDR3 totals 19 residues. The ends lost 2 bases at V and 5 bases at J; junction bases unmatched: 11. CDR3 DNA: TGTGCCAGCAGTGAATACGGGACTAGCGGGAGGGCAGGAAGGGAGACCCAGTACTTC. Protein: CASSEYGTSGRAGRETQYF.

The chain has TRBV7-8 and TRBJ2-7, with 10 bases lining up with TRBD1. This CDR3 has 16 amino acids. Germline CDR1 SGHVS, CDR2 FQNEAQ. V gave up 5 bases and J gave up 5 bases; unmatched junction bases: 12. Here the CDR3 reads CASSPQGQGSYDEQYF. Here the CDR3 DNA reads TGTGCCAGCAGCCCGCAGGGACAGGGGTCCTACGACGAGCAGTACTTC. Full variable domain (outside the CDR3, taken from reference TRBV7-8 and TRBJ2-7): GAGVSQSPRYKVAKRGQDVALRCDPISGHVSLFWYQQALGQGPEFLTYFQNEAQLDKSGLPSDRFFAERPEGSVSTLKIQRTQQEDSAVYLCASSPQGQGSYDEQYFGPGTRLTVT.

The V call is TRBV5-6, the J call TRBJ2-1; 10 nucleotides align to TRBD2. Per germline, CDR1 SGHDT and CDR2 YYEEEE. The length of the CDR3 is 15 residues. J lost 0 bases, V lost 7 bases, and 4 bases had no gene match. The CDR3 DNA reads as TGTGCCAGCTCGCAGCGGGGGGGCTCCTACAATGAGCAGTTCTTC. It translates to CASSQRGGSYNEQFF.

V usage is TRBV7-9 and J usage is TRBJ2-6, with TRBD1 matching over 8 bases. J was trimmed by 0 bases and V by 4 bases; bases with no gene match: 11. The CDR3 sequence is 19 residues long. Germline V gene data show CDR1 as SEHNR and CDR2 as FQNEAQ (reference sequence). The CDR3 sequence is CASSSIWGQANSGANVLTF. CDR3 DNA sequence: TGTGCCAGCAGCTCGATATGGGGACAGGCGAACTCTGGGGCCAACGTCCTGACTTTC. Complete variable domain (other parts from reference TRBV7-9 and TRBJ2-6): DTGVSQNPRHKITKRGQNVTFRCDPISEHNRLYWYRQTLGQGPEFLTYFQNEAQLEKSRLLSDRFSAERPKGSFSTLEIQRTEQGDSAMYLCASSSIWGQANSGANVLTFGAGSRLTVL.

CDR3 DNA: TGTGCCAGCAGGGTGACAGGGGTAATCTCCTATGGCTACACCTTC. It codes for CASRVTGVISYGYTF. The chain joins TRBV2 to TRBJ1-2, with TRBD1 matching over 8 bases. The CDR3 is 15 residues long. With V trimmed by 6 bases and J by 4 bases, 10 bases remained unmatched. Germline V gives CDR1 SNHLY, CDR2 FYNNEI.

The V call is TRBV27, the J call TRBJ2-2; possibly TRBD2 for D (6 bases). Germline CDR1 and CDR2: MNHEY and SMNVEV (reference sequence). The V end was cut by 7 bases, the J end by 0 bases, with 21 bases between. This CDR3 comprises 18 residues. CDR3 in amino acids: CASTLRLAPPPNTGELFF. The CDR3 nucleotides read TGTGCCAGCACCTTGAGGCTAGCGCCGCCGCCGAACACCGGGGAGCTGTTTTTT.

The chain uses TRBV10-1 and TRBJ1-2; unclear D gene. V was pared by 3 bases and J by 0 bases, with 5 bases between. The germline V gene has CDR1 WNHNN and CDR2 SYGVQD (reference sequence). This CDR3 spans 13 amino acids. The CDR3 region is CASSDGANYGYTF. The CDR3 DNA reads TGCGCCAGCAGTGACGGGGCTAACTATGGCTACACCTTC.

CDR3 region: CASRPEKRGKETQYF. Here the CDR3 DNA reads TGTGCCAGCAGGCCCGAGAAGCGGGGGAAAGAGACCCAGTACTTC. The chain carries TRBV6-1 and TRBJ2-5; 8 bases are a match to TRBD2. In germline, CDR1 is MNHNS, CDR2 SASEGT. The CDR3 length is 15 residues. The trim removed 6 bases at V and 3 bases at J, leaving 9 bases unmatched.

The V call is TRBV30, the J call TRBJ2-5; 9 nucleotides align to TRBD1. Germline values: CDR1 GTSNPN, CDR2 SVGIG (reference sequence). V was clipped by 8 bases and J by 2 bases; unmatched bases: 12. The CDR3 covers 15 residues. In nucleotides, the CDR3 is TGTGCCCGTTCCAAGACGGACAGGGGTCAAGAGACCCAGTACTTC. This sequence encodes CARSKTDRGQETQYF.

This clone has a single count. J is TRBJ1-5 and V is TRBV29-1; tentative D call: TRBD1 (6 bases). The CDR3 is made up of 16 amino acids. Trimming pared 4 bases from V and 1 base from J, leaving 17 bases between. Germline CDR1 is SQVTM and CDR2 is ANQGSEA. In DNA form, the CDR3 reads TGCAGCGTTGCCACAGGGCCGCTTTGGAGCAATCAGCCCCAGCATTTT. It translates to CSVATGPLWSNQPQHF.

V and J are TRBV2 and TRBJ1-3; the D gene is possibly TRBD1 (5 bases). Germline CDR1 reads SNHLY; CDR2 reads FYNNEI. The CDR3 runs to 15 residues. Trimming shortened V by 6 bases and J by 0 bases, and 12 bases separated the two germline ends. The CDR3 loop reads CASSRDSSSGNTIYF. The CDR3 DNA sequence: TGTGCCAGCAGCCGGGACTCAAGCTCTGGAAACACCATATATTTT.

The rearrangement joins TRBV29-1 to TRBJ2-7; TRBD1 is a possible D gene (5 bases). Trimming cost V 7 bases and J 3 bases, with 16 bases left between them. This CDR3 is 13 amino acids long. Germline V gene lookup returns CDR1 SQVTM and CDR2 ANQGSEA. The CDR3 here is CSAMGQFIYEQYF. The CDR3 DNA reads TGCAGCGCAATGGGGCAGTTTATCTACGAGCAGTACTTC.

The chain recombines TRBV5-1 with TRBJ1-2; D gene ambiguous. Germline values: CDR1 SGHRS, CDR2 YFSETQ. The CDR3 contains 13 residues. Trimming took off 2 bases at V and 5 bases at J, with 10 bases between the two ends. CDR3 sequence reads: CASSLGHLYGYTF. DNA of the CDR3: TGCGCCAGCAGCTTAGGGCACCTTTATGGCTACACCTTC.

CDR3 sequence reads: CASSYSGTSKNGYTF. In nucleotides, the CDR3 is TGTGCCAGCAGTTACTCAGGGACCTCAAAGAATGGCTACACCTTC. V gene TRBV6-5 combines with J gene TRBJ1-2; the D gene is possibly TRBD1 (5 bases). Germline CDR1 MNHEY, CDR2 SVGAGI. V was clipped by 0 bases and J by 6 bases, with 14 bases between them. There are 15 residues in the CDR3.

The V gene is TRBV28, the J gene TRBJ1-4; D may be TRBD1 (6 bases). Between the trimmed V and J ends, which lost 7 bases and 2 bases, there was a span of 11 bases. The CDR3 is made up of 14 amino acids. The V gene's germline CDR1 is MDHEN and CDR2 SYDVKM. CDR3 protein: CASTQQGTNEKLFF. As DNA, the CDR3 is TGTGCCAGCACCCAACAGGGCACTAATGAAAAACTGTTTTTT.

This chain links TRBV6-6 with TRBJ1-1; D is undetermined. The CDR3 covers 14 residues. Trimming shortened V by 0 bases and J by 2 bases, and 7 bases separated the two germline ends. Germline values: CDR1 MNHNY, CDR2 SVGAGI (reference sequence). DNA of the CDR3: TGTGCCAGCAGTTACTCAGTGGCTAACACTGAAGCTTTCTTT. It codes for CASSYSVANTEAFF.

The rearrangement links TRBV7-2 to TRBJ2-7; the match to TRBD2 covers 7 bases. The ends lost 2 bases at V and 1 base at J; junction bases unmatched: 5. Germline CDR1 SGHTA, CDR2 FQGNSA. The CDR3 totals 15 residues. In nucleotides, the CDR3 is TGTGCCAGCAGCTTATCGGCTAGCGGATCCTACGAGCAGTACTTC. Its translation: CASSLSASGSYEQYF.

The CDR3 loop is CASSSLAGNEQYF. DNA for the CDR3: TGTGCCAGTAGCTCGCTAGCGGGCAACGAGCAGTACTTC. The chain joins TRBV19 to TRBJ2-7, with 8 bases fitting TRBD2. The CDR3 totals 13 residues. Losses at the gene ends were 6 bases for V and 5 bases for J; bases not matched to a gene: 6. Germline CDR1 reads LNHDA; CDR2 reads SQIVND (reference sequence). The whole variable domain, remainder taken from reference TRBV19 and TRBJ2-7, is DGGITQSPKYLFRKEGQNVTLSCEQNLNHDAMYWYRQDPGQGLRLIYYSQIVNDFQKGDIAEGYSVSREKKESFPLTVTSAQKNPTAFYLCASSSLAGNEQYFGPGTRLTVT.

CDR3 region: CASIHGPAGNQPQHF. CDR3 in DNA: TGTGCCAGCATTCACGGTCCCGCAGGCAATCAGCCCCAGCATTTT. The chain combines TRBV6-6 with TRBJ1-5; D is ambiguous. Trimming left V 7 bases short and J 2 bases short, with 15 bases between. This CDR3 spans 15 amino acids. Germline values: CDR1 MNHNY, CDR2 SVGAGI (reference sequence).

On this clone itself: Other nucleotide sequences from this sample produce the same CDR3. This chain links TRBV18 with TRBJ2-1; TRBD1 matches at 8 bases. With V trimmed by 3 bases and J by 3 bases, 4 bases remained unmatched. CDR1 is KGHSH, CDR2 LQKENI, per germline. The CDR3 is 15 residues long. CDR3 amino acids: CASSPGQGDYNEQFF. DNA of the CDR3: TGTGCCAGCTCACCCGGACAGGGAGACTACAATGAGCAGTTCTTC.